This T cell receptor beta chain was sequenced for a study of identical twins. Whole-study results and caveats: The study reached conclusions through statistical analysis that was cross-sectional, not following the same donors.

The V gene end was trimmed by 3 bases and the J gene end by 3 bases; junction bases not matched to a gene: 5. This CDR3 spans 15 amino acids. The table lists this clonotype with a few counts. The target antigen is unknown. Each CDR3 protein gets one entry after TCRdb re-called the 5' RACE reads with MiXCR. This table holds approximately 210,000 distinct CDR3 sequences, around 10% found once. The sequence came from a woman aged 18-30 years in good health. The sequenced sample consisted of memory (CD45RO+) T cells sorted from blood. V usage is TRBV12-3 or TRBV12-4 and J usage is TRBJ1-3; 7 positions match TRBD1. Here the CDR3 DNA reads TGTGCCAGCAGTTTTGACAGGGCGGTTGGAAACACCATATATTTT. It yields the protein CASSFDRAVGNTIYF.